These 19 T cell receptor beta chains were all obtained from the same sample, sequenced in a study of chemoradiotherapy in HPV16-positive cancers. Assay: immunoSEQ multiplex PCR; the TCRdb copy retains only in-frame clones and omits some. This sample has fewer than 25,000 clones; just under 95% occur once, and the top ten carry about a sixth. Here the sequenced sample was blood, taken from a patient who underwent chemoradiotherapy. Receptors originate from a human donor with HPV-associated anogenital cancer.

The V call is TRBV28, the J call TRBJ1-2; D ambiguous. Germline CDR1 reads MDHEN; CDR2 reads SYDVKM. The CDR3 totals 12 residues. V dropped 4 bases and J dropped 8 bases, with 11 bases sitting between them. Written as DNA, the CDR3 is TGTGCCAGCAGTTCCGGGCCGTGGGGCTACACCTTC. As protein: CASSSGPWGYTF.

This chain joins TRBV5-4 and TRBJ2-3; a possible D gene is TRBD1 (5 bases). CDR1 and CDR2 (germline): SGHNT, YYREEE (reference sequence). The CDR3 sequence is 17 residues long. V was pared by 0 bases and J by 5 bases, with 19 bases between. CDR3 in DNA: TGTGCCAGCAGCTTGGTGGGTAGGGGCACTCGCGGAGATACGCAGTATTTT. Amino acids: CASSLVGRGTRGDTQYF.

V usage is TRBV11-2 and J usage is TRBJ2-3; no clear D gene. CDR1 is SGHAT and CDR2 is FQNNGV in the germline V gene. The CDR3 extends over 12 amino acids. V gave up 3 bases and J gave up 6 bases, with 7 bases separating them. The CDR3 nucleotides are TGTGCCAGCAGCTTTTCGACGGATACGCAGTATTTT. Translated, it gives CASSFSTDTQYF.

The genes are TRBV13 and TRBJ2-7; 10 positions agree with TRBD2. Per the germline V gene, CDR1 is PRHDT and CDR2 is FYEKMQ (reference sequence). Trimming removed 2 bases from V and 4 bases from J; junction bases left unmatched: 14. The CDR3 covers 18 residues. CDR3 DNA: TGTGCCAGCAGCTTAAGGGGGGTCCTAGCGGGAGTGATATACGAGCAGTACTTC. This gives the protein CASSLRGVLAGVIYEQYF.

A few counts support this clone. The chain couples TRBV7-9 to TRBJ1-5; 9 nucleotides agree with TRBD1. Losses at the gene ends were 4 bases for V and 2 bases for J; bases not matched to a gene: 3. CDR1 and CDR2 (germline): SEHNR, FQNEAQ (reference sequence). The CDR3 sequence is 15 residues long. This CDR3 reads CASSSWTGGNQPQHF. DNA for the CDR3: TGTGCCAGCAGCTCCTGGACAGGGGGCAATCAGCCCCAGCATTTT.

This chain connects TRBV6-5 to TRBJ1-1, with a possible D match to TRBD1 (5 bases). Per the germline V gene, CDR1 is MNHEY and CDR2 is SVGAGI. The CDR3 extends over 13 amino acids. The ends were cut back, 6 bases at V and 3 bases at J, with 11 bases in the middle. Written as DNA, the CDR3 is TGTGCCAGCAGGGAGGGACTGCACACTGAAGCTTTCTTT. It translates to CASREGLHTEAFF.

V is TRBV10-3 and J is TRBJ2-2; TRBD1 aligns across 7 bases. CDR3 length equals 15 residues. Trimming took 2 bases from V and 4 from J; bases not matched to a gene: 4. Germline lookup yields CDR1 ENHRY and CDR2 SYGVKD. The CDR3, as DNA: TGTGCCATCAGTGAGAGGCCAGGGGGCACCGGGGAGCTGTTTTTT. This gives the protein CAISERPGGTGELFF.

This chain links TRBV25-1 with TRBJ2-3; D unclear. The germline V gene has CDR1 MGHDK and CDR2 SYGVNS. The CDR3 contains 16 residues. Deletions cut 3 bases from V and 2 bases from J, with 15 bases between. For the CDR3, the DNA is TGTGCCAGCAGTGATGGCCGCTGGACGATCACAGATACGCAGTATTTT. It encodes CASSDGRWTITDTQYF.

Here the CDR3 DNA reads TGTGCCAGCAGCTTAATGGGGAACCTCCAAGAGACCCAGTACTTC. Translation gives CASSLMGNLQETQYF. The gene calls are TRBV7-9 and TRBJ2-5; D remains ambiguous. The CDR3 is 15 amino acids. The V and J ends lost 2 bases and 1 base respectively, with 11 bases between them. In germline, CDR1 is SEHNR, CDR2 FQNEAQ (reference sequence).

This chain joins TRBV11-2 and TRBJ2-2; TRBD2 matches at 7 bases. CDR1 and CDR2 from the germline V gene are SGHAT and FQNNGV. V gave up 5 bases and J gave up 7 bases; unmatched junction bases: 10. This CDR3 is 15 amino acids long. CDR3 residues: CASSHGWGGGGELFF. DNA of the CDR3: TGTGCCAGCAGCCACGGCTGGGGCGGGGGCGGGGAGCTGTTTTTT.

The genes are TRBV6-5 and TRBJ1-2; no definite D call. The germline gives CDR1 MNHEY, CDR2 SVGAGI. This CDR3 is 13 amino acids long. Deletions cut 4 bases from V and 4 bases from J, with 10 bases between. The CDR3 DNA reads TGTGCCAGCAGTTTGAAAGGACTCTATGGCTACACCTTC. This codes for CASSLKGLYGYTF.

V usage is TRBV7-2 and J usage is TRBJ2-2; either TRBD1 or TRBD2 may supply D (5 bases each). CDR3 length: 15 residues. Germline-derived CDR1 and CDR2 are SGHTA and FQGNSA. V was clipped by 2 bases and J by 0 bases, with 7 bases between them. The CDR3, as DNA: TGTGCCAGCAGCTTACAGGGACCGAACACCGGGGAGCTGTTTTTT. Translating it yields CASSLQGPNTGELFF.

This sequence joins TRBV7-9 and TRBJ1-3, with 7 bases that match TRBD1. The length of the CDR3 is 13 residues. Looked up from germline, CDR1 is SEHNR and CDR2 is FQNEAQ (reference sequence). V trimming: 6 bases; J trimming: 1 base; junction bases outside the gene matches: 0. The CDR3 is CASRTGSGNTIYF. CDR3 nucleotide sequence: TGTGCCAGCAGGACAGGGTCTGGAAACACCATATATTTT.

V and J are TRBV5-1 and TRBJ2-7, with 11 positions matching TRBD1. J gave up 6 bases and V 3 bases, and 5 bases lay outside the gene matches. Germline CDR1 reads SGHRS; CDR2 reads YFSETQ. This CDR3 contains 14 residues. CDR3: CASSSAGQGGEQYF. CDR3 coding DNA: TGCGCCAGCAGCTCCGCGGGACAGGGGGGCGAGCAGTACTTC. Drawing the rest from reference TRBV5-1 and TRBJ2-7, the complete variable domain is KAGVTQTPRYLIKTRGQQVTLSCSPISGHRSVSWYQQTPGQGLQFLFEYFSETQRNKGNFPGRFSGRQFSNSRSEMNVSTLELGDSALYLCASSSAGQGGEQYFGPGTRLTVT.

CDR3 amino acids: CASSLTLLAGTDTQYF. CDR3 nucleotides: TGTGCCAGCAGCCTGACACTACTAGCGGGCACAGATACGCAGTATTTT. The J gene is TRBJ2-3, the V gene TRBV14; TRBD2 matches 8 bases. Per the germline V gene, CDR1 is SGHDN and CDR2 is FVKESK. V lost 4 bases to trimming and J lost 1 base; unmatched junction nucleotides: 7. The CDR3 is 16 amino acids.

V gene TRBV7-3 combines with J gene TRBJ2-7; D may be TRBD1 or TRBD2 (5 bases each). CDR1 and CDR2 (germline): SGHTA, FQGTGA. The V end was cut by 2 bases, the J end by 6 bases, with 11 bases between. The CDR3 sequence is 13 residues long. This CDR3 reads CASSLDLGGEQYF. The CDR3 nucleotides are TGTGCCAGCAGCTTAGATCTTGGGGGCGAGCAGTACTTC.

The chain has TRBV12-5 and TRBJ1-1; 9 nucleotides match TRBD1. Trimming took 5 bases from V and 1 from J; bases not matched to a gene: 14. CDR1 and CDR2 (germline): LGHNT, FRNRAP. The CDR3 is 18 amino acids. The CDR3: CASGMLQGARGKNTEAFF. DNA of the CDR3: TGTGCTAGTGGTATGCTACAGGGGGCGAGAGGGAAGAACACTGAAGCTTTCTTT.

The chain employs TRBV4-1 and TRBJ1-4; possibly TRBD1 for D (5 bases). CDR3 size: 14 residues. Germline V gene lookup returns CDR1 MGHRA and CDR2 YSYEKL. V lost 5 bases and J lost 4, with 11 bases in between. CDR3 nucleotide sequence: TGCGCCAGCAGCTACCGACAGAGTAATGAAAAACTGTTTTTT. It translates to CASSYRQSNEKLFF.

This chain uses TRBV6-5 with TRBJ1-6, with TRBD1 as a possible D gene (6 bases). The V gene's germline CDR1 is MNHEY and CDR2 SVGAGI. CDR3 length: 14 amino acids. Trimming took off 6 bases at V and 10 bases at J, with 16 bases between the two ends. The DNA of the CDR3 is TGTGCCAGCAGGCCGGGACATGGAGGGTCACCCCTCCACTTT. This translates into CASRPGHGGSPLHF.